This T cell receptor beta chain was sequenced for a study of CD8+CD57+ T cells in acquired aplastic anemia. Study background: The sorted CD4+ and CD8+ cells yielded an average approximately 3.2 ug of DNA. An average of roughly 10 million reads for CD4+ cells was obtained from healthy donors. Regarding the study as a whole: In CD8+ cells, Simpson's diversity showed no significant difference between patients and controls.

Germline V gene data show CDR1 as SGHDN and CDR2 as FVKESK. V shed 1 base, J shed 5 bases, and the junction held 5 bases outside the gene matches. The CDR3 is 15 amino acids. Genomic DNA served as template for TCR beta VDJ and CDR3 profiling. TCRdb itself ran the reads through MiXCR, one entry per CDR3 protein. The sample has about 400,000 distinct CDR3 sequences, 65% to 80% seen once. Notes on this clonotype: Its antigen is not identified.

The genes are TRBV14 and TRBJ2-5; 9 nucleotides line up with TRBD2. This sequence originates from a human donor in good health, serving as a control. Sequencing was carried out using sorted CD4+, CD8+, or CD8+CD57+ T cells (not recorded which) from PBMCs. The CDR3 DNA follows: TGTGCCAGCAGCCAAGGCGGGGGGGCGGGGGAGACCCAGTACTTC. As protein: CASSQGGGAGETQYF.